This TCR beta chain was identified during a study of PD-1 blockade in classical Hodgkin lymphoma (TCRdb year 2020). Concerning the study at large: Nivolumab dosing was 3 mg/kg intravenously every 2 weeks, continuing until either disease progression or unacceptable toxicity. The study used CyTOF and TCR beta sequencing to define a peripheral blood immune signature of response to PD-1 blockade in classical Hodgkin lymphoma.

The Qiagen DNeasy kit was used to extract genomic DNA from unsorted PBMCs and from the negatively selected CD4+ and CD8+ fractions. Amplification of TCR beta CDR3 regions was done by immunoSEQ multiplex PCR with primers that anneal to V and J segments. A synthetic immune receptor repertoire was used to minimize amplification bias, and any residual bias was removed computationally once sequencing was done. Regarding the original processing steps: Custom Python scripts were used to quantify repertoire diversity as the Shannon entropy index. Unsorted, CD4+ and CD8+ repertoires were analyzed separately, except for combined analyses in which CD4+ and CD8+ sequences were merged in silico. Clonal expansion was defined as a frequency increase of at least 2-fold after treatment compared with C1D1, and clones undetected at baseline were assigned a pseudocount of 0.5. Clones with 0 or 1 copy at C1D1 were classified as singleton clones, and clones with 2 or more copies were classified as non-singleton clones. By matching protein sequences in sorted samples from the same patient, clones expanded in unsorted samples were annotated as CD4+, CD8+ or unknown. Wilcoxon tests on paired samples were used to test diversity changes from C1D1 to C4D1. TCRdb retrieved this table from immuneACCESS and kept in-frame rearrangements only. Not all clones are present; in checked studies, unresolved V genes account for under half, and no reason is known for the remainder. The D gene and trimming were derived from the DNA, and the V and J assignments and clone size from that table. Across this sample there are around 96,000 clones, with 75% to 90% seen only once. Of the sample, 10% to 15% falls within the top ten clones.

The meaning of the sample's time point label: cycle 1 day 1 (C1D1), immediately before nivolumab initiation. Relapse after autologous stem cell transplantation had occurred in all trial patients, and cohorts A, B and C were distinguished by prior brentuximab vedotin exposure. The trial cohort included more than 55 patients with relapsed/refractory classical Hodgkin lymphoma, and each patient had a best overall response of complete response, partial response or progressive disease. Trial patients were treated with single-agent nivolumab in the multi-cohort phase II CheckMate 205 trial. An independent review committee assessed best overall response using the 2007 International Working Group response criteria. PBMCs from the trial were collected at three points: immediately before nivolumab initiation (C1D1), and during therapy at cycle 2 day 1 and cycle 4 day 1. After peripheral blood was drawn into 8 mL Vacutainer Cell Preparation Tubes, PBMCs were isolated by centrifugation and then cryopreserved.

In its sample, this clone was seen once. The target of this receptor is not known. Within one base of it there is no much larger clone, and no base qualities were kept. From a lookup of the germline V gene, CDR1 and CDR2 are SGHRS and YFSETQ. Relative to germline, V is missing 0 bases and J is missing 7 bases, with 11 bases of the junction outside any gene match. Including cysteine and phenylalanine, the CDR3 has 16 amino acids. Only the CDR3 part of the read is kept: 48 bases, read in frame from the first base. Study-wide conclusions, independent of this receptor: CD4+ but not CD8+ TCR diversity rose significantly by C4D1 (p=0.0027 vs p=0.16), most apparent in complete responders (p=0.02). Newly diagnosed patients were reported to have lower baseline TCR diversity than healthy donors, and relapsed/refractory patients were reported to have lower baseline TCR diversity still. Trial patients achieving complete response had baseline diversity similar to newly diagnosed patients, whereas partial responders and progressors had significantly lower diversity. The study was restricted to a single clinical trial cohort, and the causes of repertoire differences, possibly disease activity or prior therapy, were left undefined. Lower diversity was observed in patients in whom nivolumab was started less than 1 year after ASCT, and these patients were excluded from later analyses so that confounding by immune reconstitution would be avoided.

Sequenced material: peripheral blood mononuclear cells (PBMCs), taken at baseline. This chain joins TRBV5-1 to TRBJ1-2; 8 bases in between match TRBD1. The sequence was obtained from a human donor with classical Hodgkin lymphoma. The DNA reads TGCGCCAGCAGCTTGGACGGACAGGGCGGATCCCGTGGCTACACCTTC. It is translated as CASSLDGQGGSRGYTF.